This entry describes one T cell receptor beta chain. Its antigen is unknown. No base quality values were provided; no much bigger clone lies one nucleotide off. The sample originates from a study of blood T cell repertoires in COVID-19 (dated by TCRdb to the early 2020s). At the level of the whole study: Collaborator samples came from the United States, Italy and Spain and covered acute and convalescent phases of COVID-19. Samples were obtained from the ongoing ImmuneRACE study (first 160 participants) and from about 1,300 subjects provided by 6 global collaborators. The dataset comprised deeply sampled blood TCRbeta repertoires from subjects exposed to, actively infected with, or recovered from COVID-19. Sample metadata almost always included a de-identified subject ID, COVID-19 status, age in years and sex. The repertoires were made available in a free public database intended to serve as a resource for research on the immune response to SARS-CoV-2. HLA class I and class II types, where available, came from metadata supplied by the sample provider rather than from assay-based typing. The material from the prospective study consisted of cDNA or gDNA derived from T cells, B-cell-depleted T cells, or PBMCs. The investigation overall reported the following: The amount of clinical and demographic metadata varied by source and participant and was provided uncurated.

In the prospective study, participants were roughly 18 to 100 years old, resided in approximately 22 geographic areas of the United States, and were enrolled through a virtual design. To assign participants to cohorts, the prospective study relied on clinical history that participants themselves reported in a screening survey and a study questionnaire. Recovered participants in ImmuneRACE Cohort 3 were defined as having two consecutive negative NP/OP PCR tests, clearance from a healthcare professional, or resolution of symptoms. Each participant in the prospective study had whole blood, serum and a nasopharyngeal or oropharyngeal swab collected by mobile phlebotomists. Over a 2-month period, participants in the prospective study had the option of providing additional blood draws and questionnaires. Prospective study blood samples were shipped either frozen or at room temperature before DNA extraction.

Based on the germline V gene (reference sequence), the CDR1 and CDR2 sequences are LNHNV and YYDKDF. V sheds 1 base and J sheds 8 bases, leaving 14 bases between their ends. From the cysteine through the phenylalanine, the CDR3 covers 15 amino acids. Just CDR3 DNA is preserved here, 45 bases in frame from base 1. TCRbeta CDR3 regions were amplified from genomic DNA using the immunoSEQ Assay, a bias-controlled multiplex PCR. The published analysis was carried out like this. The number of nucleated cells in each sample was estimated from the amplification of reference gene primers within the assay. Sequence reads were collapsed and filtered to measure the absolute abundance of every unique TCRbeta CDR3 rearrangement. For each sample, productive Simpson clonality was calculated as the square root of Simpson's diversity index over productive rearrangements. In its TCRdb copy, this immuneACCESS table keeps in-frame sequences only and misses some clones. Where compared with another copy, unresolved V genes explain less than half of these, and the others have no known cause. Clonal size and the V and J genes are those of that table, whereas D and trimming came from the DNA. The sample records some 430,000 clones, 80% to 95% of which are singletons. The ten most abundant clones make up around 0.6% of the sample.

The sample was PBMCs or T cells enriched from blood (not recorded which). The sequence is built from TRBV15 and TRBJ2-2; the D gene lacks a confident call. This sequence was found in a man aged 18-30 years who had recovered from COVID-19. In nucleotides, the sequence is TGTGCCACCAGCAGAGTTCTTAGTAACGTTGGGGAGCTGTTTTTT. This translates into CATSRVLSNVGELFF.